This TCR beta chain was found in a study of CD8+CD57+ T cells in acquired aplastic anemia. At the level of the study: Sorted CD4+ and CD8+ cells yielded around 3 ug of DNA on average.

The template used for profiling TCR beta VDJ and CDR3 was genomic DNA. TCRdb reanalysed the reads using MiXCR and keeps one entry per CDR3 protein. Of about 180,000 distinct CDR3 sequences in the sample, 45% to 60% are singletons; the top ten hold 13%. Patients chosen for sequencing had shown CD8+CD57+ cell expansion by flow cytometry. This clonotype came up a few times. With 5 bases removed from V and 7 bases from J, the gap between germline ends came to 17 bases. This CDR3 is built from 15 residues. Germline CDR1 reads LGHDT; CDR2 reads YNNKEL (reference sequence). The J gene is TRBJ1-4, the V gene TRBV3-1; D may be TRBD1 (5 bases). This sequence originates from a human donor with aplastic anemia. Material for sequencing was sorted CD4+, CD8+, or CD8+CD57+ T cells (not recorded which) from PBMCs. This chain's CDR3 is CASSETGRRFEKLFF. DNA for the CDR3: TGTGCCAGCAGCGAGACGGGACGTAGGTTTGAAAAACTGTTTTTT.